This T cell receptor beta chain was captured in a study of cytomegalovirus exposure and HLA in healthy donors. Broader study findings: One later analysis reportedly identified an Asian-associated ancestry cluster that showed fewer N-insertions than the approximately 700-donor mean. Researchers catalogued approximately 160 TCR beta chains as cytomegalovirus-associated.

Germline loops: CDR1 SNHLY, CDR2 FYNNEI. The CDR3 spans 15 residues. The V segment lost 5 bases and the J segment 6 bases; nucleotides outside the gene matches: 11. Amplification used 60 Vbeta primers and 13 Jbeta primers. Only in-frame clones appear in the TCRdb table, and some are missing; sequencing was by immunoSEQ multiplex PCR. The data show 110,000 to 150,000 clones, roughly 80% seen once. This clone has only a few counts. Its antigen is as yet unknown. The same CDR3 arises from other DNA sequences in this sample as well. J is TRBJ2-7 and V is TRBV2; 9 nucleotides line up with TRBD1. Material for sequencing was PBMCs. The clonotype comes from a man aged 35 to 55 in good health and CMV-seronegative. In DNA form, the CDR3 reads TGTGCCAGCAGTTTAGACCCGGGACAGGGACTCGAGCAGTACTTC. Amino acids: CASSLDPGQGLEQYF.